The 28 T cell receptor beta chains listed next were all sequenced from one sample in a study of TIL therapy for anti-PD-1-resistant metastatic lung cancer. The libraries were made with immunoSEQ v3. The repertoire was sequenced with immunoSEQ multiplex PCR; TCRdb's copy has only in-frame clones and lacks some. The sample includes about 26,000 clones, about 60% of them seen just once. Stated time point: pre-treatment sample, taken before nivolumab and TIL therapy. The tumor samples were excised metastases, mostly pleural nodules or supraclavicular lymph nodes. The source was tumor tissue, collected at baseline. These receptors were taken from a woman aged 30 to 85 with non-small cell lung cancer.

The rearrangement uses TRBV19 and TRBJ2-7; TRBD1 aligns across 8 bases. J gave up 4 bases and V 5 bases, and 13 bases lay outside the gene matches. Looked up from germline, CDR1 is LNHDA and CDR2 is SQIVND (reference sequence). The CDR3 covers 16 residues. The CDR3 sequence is CASSPRQGPLLYEQYF. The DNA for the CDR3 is TGTGCCAGTAGTCCGCGACAGGGGCCCTTACTTTACGAGCAGTACTTC.

CDR3: CSASPFEQFF. The CDR3 coding sequence is TGCAGTGCTAGTCCATTTGAGCAGTTCTTC. J is TRBJ2-1 and V is TRBV20-1; D gene ambiguous. There are 10 residues in the CDR3. The V gene lost 3 bases and the J gene lost 9 bases, with 6 bases spanning the gap. The germline V gene has CDR1 DFQATT and CDR2 SNEGSKA (reference sequence).

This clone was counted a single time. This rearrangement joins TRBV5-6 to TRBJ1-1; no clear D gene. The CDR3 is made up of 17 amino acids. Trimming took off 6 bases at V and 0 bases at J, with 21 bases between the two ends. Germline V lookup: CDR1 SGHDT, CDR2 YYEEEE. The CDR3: CASTLGEVRLMNTEAFF. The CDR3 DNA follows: TGTGCCAGCACCCTAGGAGAGGTTCGGCTGATGAACACTGAAGCTTTCTTT. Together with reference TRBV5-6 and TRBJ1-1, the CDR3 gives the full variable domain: DAGVTQSPTHLIKTRGQQVTLRCSPKSGHDTVSWYQQALGQGPQFIFQYYEEEERQRGNFPDRFSGHQFPNYSSELNVNALLLGDSALYLCASTLGEVRLMNTEAFFGQGTRLTVV.

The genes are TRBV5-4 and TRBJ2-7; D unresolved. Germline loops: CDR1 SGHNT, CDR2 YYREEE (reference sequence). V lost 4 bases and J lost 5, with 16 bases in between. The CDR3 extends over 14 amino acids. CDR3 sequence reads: CASSPINMVDEQYF. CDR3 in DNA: TGTGCCAGCAGCCCAATAAATATGGTCGACGAGCAGTACTTC.

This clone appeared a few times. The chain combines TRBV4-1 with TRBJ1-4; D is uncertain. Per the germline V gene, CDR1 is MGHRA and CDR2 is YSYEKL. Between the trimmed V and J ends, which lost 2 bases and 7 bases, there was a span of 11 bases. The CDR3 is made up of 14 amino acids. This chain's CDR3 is CASSQSGEVEKLFF. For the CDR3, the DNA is TGCGCCAGCAGCCAAAGTGGGGAAGTTGAAAAACTGTTTTTT.

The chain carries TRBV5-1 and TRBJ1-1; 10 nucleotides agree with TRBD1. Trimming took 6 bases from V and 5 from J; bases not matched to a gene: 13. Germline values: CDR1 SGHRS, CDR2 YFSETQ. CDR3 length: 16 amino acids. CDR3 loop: CASKTGGAGVRTEAFF. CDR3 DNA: TGCGCCAGCAAGACAGGGGGCGCAGGTGTGAGGACTGAAGCTTTCTTT.

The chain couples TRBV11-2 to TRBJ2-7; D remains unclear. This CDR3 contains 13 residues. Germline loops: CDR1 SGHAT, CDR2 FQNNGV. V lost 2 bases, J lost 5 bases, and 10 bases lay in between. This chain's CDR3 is CASSLQTRDEQYF. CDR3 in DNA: TGTGCCAGCAGCTTACAAACCCGGGACGAGCAGTACTTC.

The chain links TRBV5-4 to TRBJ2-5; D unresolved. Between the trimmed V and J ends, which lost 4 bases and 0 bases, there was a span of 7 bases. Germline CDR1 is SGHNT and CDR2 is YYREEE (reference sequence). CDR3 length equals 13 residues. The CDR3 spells CASSGSYQETQYF. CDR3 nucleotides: TGTGCCAGCAGCGGCTCGTACCAAGAGACCCAGTACTTC. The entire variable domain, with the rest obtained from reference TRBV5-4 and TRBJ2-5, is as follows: ETGVTQSPTHLIKTRGQQVTLRCSSQSGHNTVSWYQQALGQGPQFIFQYYREEENGRGNFPPRFSGLQFPNYSSELNVNALELDDSALYLCASSGSYQETQYFGPGTRLLVL.

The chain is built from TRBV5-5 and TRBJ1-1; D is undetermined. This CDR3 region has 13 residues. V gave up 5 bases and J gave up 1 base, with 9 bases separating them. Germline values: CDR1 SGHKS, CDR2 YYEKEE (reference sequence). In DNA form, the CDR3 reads TGTGCCAGCAGTCCTGACTGGAACACTGAAGCTTTCTTT. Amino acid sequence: CASSPDWNTEAFF.

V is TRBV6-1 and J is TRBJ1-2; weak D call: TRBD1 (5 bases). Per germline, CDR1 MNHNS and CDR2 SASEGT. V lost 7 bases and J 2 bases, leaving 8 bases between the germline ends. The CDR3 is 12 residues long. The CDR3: CASMGENYGYTF. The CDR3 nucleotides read TGTGCCAGCATGGGGGAGAACTATGGCTACACCTTC.

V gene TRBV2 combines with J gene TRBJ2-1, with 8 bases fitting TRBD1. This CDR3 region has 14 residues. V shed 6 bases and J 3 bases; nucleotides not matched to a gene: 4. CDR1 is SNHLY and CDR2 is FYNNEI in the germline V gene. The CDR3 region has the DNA TGTGCCAGCAGCACCGGGACAGGCTACAATGAGCAGTTCTTC. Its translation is CASSTGTGYNEQFF.

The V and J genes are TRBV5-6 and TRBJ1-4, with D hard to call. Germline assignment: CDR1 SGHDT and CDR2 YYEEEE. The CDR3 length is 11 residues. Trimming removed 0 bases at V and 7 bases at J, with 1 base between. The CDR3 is CASSLGEKLFF. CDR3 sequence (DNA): TGTGCCAGCAGCTTGGGTGAAAAACTGTTTTTT.

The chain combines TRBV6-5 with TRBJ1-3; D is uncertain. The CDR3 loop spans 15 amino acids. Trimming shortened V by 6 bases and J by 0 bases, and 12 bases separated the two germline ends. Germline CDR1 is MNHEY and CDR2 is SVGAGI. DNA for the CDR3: TGTGCCAGCAGCGGCGGAGGTCTCTCTGGAAACACCATATATTTT. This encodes CASSGGGLSGNTIYF.

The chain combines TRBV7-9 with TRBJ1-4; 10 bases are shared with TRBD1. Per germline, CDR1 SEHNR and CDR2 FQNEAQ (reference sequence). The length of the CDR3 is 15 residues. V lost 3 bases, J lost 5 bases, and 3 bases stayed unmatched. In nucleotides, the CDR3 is TGTGCCAGCAGCTTCGGGGACAGGGGAAATGAAAAACTGTTTTTT. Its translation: CASSFGDRGNEKLFF.

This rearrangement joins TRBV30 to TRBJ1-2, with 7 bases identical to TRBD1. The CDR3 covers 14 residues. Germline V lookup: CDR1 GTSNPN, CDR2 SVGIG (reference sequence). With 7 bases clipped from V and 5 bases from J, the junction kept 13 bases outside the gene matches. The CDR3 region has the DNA TGTGCCTCTACAGGGGCCAAAATGGGGTATGGCTACACCTTC. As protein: CASTGAKMGYGYTF. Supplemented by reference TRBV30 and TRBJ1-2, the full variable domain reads SQTIHQWPATLVQPVGSPLSLECTVEGTSNPNLYWYRQAAGRGLQLLFYSVGIGQISSEVPQNLSASRPQDRQFILSSKKLLLSDSGFYLCASTGAKMGYGYTFGSGTRLTVV.

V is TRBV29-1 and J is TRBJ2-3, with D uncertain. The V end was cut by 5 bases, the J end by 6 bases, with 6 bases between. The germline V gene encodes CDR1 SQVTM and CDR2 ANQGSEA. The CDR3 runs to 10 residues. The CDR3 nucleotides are TGCAGCGTTCGCTCCGATACGCAGTATTTT. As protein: CSVRSDTQYF.

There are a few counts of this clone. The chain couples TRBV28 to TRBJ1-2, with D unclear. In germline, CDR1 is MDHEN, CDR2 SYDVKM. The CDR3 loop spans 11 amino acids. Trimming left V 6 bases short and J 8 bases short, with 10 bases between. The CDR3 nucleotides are TGTGCCAGCAGAGACCCGCGGGGCTACACCTTC. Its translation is CASRDPRGYTF.

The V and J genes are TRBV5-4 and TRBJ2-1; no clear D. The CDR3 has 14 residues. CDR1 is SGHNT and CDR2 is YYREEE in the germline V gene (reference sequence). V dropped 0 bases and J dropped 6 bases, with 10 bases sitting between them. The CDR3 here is CASSLETNSNEQFF. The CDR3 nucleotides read TGTGCCAGCAGCTTGGAGACCAATTCCAATGAGCAGTTCTTC.

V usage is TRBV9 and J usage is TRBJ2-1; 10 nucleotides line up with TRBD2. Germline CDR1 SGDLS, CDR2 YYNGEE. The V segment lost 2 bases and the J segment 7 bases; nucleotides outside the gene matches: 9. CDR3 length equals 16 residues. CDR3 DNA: TGTGCCAGCAGCGTCCTGGGACTAGCGAGCGGGAATGAGCAGTTCTTC. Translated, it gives CASSVLGLASGNEQFF.

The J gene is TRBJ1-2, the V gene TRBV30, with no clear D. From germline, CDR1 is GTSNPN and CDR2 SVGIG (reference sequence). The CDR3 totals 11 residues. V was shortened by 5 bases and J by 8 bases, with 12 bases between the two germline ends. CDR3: CAWAEKEGYTF. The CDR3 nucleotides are TGTGCCTGGGCCGAGAAAGAGGGCTACACCTTC.

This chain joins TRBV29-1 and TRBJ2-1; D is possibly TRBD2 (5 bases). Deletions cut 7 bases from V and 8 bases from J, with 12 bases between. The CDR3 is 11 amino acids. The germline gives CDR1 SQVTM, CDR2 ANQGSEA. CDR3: CSAAISDEQFF. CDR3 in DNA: TGCAGCGCCGCAATTAGCGATGAGCAGTTCTTC.

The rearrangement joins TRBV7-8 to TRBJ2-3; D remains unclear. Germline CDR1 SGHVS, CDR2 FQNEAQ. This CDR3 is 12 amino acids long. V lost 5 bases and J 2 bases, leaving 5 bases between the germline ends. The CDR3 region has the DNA TGTGCCAGCAGCCAACACACAGATACGCAGTATTTT. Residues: CASSQHTDTQYF. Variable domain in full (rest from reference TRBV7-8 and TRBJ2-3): GAGVSQSPRYKVAKRGQDVALRCDPISGHVSLFWYQQALGQGPEFLTYFQNEAQLDKSGLPSDRFFAERPEGSVSTLKIQRTQQEDSAVYLCASSQHTDTQYFGPGTRLTVL.

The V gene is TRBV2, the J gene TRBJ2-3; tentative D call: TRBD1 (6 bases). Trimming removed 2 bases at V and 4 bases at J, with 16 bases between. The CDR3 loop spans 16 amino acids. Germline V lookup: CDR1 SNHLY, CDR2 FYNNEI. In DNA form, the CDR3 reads TGTGCCAGCAGTGAACCCACTACAGGGTACGCAGATACGCAGTATTTT. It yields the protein CASSEPTTGYADTQYF.

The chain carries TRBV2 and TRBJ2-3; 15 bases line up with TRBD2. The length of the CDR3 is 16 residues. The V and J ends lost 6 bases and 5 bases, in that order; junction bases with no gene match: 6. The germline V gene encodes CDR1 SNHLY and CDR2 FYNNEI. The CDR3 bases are TGTGCCAGCAGCGGACTAGCGGGAGGGCCGCAAGATACGCAGTATTTT. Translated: CASSGLAGGPQDTQYF.

As DNA, the CDR3 is TGTGCCAGCAGCCAGGATAGCGGGGGTAGCACAGATACGCAGTATTTT. The encoded protein is CASSQDSGGSTDTQYF. The rearrangement joins TRBV4-2 to TRBJ2-3; 9 nucleotides agree with TRBD2. The V gene's germline CDR1 is LGHNA and CDR2 YNFKEQ. After removal of 3 bases from V and 0 bases from J, the junction contained 4 bases not matched to a gene. CDR3 length: 16 amino acids.

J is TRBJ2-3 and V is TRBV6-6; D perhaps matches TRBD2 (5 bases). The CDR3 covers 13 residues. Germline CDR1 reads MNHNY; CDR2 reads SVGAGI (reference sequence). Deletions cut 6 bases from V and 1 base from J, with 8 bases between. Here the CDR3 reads CASREAGTDTQYF. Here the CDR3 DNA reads TGTGCCAGCAGGGAGGCGGGCACAGATACGCAGTATTTT.

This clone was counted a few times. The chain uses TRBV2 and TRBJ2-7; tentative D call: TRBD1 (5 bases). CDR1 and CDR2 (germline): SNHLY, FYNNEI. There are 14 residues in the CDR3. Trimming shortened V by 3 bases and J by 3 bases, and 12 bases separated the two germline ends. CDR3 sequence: CASSEGQANYEQYF. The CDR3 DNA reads TGTGCCAGCAGTGAGGGGCAGGCGAACTACGAGCAGTACTTC.

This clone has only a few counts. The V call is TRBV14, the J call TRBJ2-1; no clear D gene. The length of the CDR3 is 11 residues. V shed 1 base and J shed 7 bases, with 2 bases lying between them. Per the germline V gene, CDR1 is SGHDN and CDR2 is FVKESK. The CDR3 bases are TGTGCCAGCAGCCAAGTAAATGAGCAGTTCTTC. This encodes CASSQVNEQFF.